One T cell receptor (beta chain) is described in this entry. Antigen: not known. This sample was included in a study of CD8 T cells in Susac syndrome. Study in general: Active disease was present in about six of the sequenced Susac syndrome patients, and remission in fewer than 10. Study-wide findings and caveats: The CD4+ T cell repertoires in Susac syndrome were not clonally expanded.

The RNA, about 0.5 to 1 ug, was put through reverse transcription using random hexamers. The immunoSEQ assay covered 54 Vbeta and 13 Jbeta segments for CDR3. TCRdb fed the immunoSEQ multiplex PCR reads into MiXCR, producing one record per CDR3 protein. The data contain a few hundred thousand distinct CDR3 sequences, approximately 94% of them seen just once; the ten biggest clones take up 0.15% to 0.2%. V was pared by 3 bases and J by 0 bases, with 12 bases between. The CDR3 runs to 15 residues. Looked up from germline, CDR1 is GTSNPN and CDR2 is SVGIG (reference sequence). CD8+ and CD4+ T cells from blood underwent TCR beta sequencing, which was carried out in a high-throughput format.

Specimen: CD4+ T cells from PBMCs. This TCR derives from a human donor with Susac syndrome. This chain joins TRBV30 and TRBJ1-3, with D maybe TRBD1 (5 bases). This chain's CDR3 is CAWRGTGSSGNTIYF. In nucleotides, the CDR3 is TGTGCCTGGAGGGGGACGGGGAGCTCTGGAAACACCATATATTTT.